Sequencing of this TCR beta chain was carried out in a study of T cells in Graves' hyperthyroidism and ophthalmopathy. Study in general: Peripheral blood was secured at the point of initial diagnosis, before any treatment.

This clonotype showed up just a few times. Its target is unknown. The study's findings and limits: Most expanded thyroid clonotypes above 0.001 recurred in blood.

For ophthalmopathy patients, the Clinical Activity Score was at least 3 and the NOSPECS grade at least 4; duration was under 3 months. A patient was excluded if there was uncontrolled infection, other autoimmune disease, pregnancy or lactation. There were TCR beta CDR3 regions amplified from RNA transcripts. RT-PCR in the first round (using the HTBI primer set) targeted the TCR CDR3. TCRdb processed the multiplex PCR reads anew with MiXCR; each CDR3 protein has one entry. The sample lists hundreds of thousands of distinct CDR3 sequences, about 20% occurring once. Looked up from germline, CDR1 is GTSNPN and CDR2 is SVGIG (reference sequence). V was trimmed by 2 bases and J by 2 bases, leaving 9 bases between them. This CDR3 has 13 amino acids.

Material: blood. The TCR was taken from a woman in her sixties or seventies with Graves' ophthalmopathy. The chain links TRBV30 to TRBJ2-5; D perhaps matches TRBD2 (6 bases). CDR3 amino acids: CAWSPGLQETQYF. CDR3 coding DNA: TGTGCCTGGAGTCCGGGACTTCAAGAGACCCAGTACTTC.